These 2 T cell receptor beta chains were sequenced from one sample in a study of blood T cell repertoires in COVID-19. Measured with immunoSEQ multiplex PCR; TCRdb has only the in-frame clones, and not every one. The table shows over 110,000 clones, with 79% occurring only once. The material sequenced was peripheral blood. All receptors come from a man between 60 and 75 years old with acute or convalescent COVID-19.

CDR3 region: CAWSLPRDRGPNTEAFF. CDR3 DNA sequence: TGTGCCTGGAGTTTGCCCCGGGACAGGGGTCCGAACACTGAAGCTTTCTTT. The chain recombines TRBV30 with TRBJ1-1; 10 nucleotides match TRBD1. The CDR3 has 17 amino acids. The V gene's germline CDR1 is GTSNPN and CDR2 SVGIG (reference sequence). With 2 bases clipped from V and 1 base from J, the junction kept 10 bases outside the gene matches.

This chain joins TRBV7-9 and TRBJ2-7, with 7 bases fitting TRBD2. The germline V gene encodes CDR1 SEHNR and CDR2 FQNEAQ (reference sequence). The CDR3 is 15 residues long. With V trimmed by 5 bases and J by 0 bases, 7 bases remained unmatched. CDR3 amino acids: CASSPPASGSYEQYF. CDR3 bases: TGTGCCAGCAGCCCTCCGGCTAGCGGCTCCTACGAGCAGTACTTC.